The present entry profiles one TCR beta chain with its context. Its antigen is unknown. The same CDR3 can be traced to other DNA sequences in this sample. The data are from a study of OX40 agonist ivuxolimab in advanced cancers. Study-wide background: Ivuxolimab is an agonistic anti-OX40 (CD134) antibody, and patients were treated with it.

Sampling of blood occurred at baseline, cycle 4 day 1, and cycle 7 day 1. Germline loops: CDR1 SNHLY, CDR2 FYNNEI. This CDR3 has 15 residues. The germline V and J ends were trimmed by 4 bases and 0 bases, with 10 bases remaining between them. Assay: immunoSEQ multiplex PCR; the TCRdb copy retains only in-frame clones and omits some. The sample lists approximately 60,000 clones, under 95% seen once, with about 13% in the top ten. Study results and caveats: Those patients achieving a partial response at 0.1-3.0 mg/kg showed among the lowest clonal expansion.

Material: CD4+ or CD8+ T cells sorted from blood, obtained in a trial of the OX40 agonist ivuxolimab. The sequence was obtained from an adult with an advanced solid tumor such as melanoma, head and neck, liver or kidney cancer. V usage is TRBV2 and J usage is TRBJ2-1; D is possibly TRBD1 (6 bases). The chain's CDR3 is CASSGQESSYNEQFF. CDR3 nucleotide sequence: TGTGCCAGCAGTGGACAGGAAAGCTCCTACAATGAGCAGTTCTTC.